In this sample, the clone carrying this T cell receptor beta chain turned up a few times. The data belong to a study of shared clonotypes between healthy human individuals. This CDR3 has 10 amino acids. Germline assignment: CDR1 WNHNN and CDR2 SYGVQD (reference sequence). With 8 bases removed from V and 3 bases from J, the gap between germline ends came to 3 bases. Assay: immunoSEQ multiplex PCR; the TCRdb copy retains only in-frame clones and omits some. The table lists roughly 640,000 clones, about 97% of them singletons. This clonotype originated in a woman aged 30 to 39 in good health. The V call is TRBV10-1, the J call TRBJ2-3; no reliable D call. Sequencing was done on a sample of naive CD4+ T cells sorted from blood. The subset denotes: CD45RA+ positively selected. The CDR3 coding sequence is TGCGCCAGCCTTACAGATACGCAGTATTTT. Translation gives CASLTDTQYF.